This T cell receptor (beta chain) was identified during a study of CD8 T cells in Susac syndrome. Study results and limitations: As the study acknowledged, the number of individuals in its TCR sequencing and HLA analysis was relatively small.

As regards this clonotype: Its antigen is currently unknown.

Germline V CDR1 and CDR2: LGHNA, YSLEER. CDR3 length equals 16 residues. Unmatched junction bases numbered 4, after V lost 3 bases and J lost 1 base. RNA totalling about 0.5 to 1 ug underwent reverse transcription with random hexamers. The CDR3 of TCR beta was amplified by immunoSEQ multiplex PCR across 54 Vbeta and 13 Jbeta. TCRdb called the immunoSEQ multiplex PCR reads again in MiXCR, with one record for every CDR3 protein. The table lists roughly 190,000 distinct CDR3 sequences, about 93% of them singletons. Healthy donors matched for age and sex were used as controls. Both CD4+ and CD8+ T cells were negatively isolated, and TEMRA cells underwent FACS enrichment.

The genes are TRBV4-3 and TRBJ1-3; 9 bases match TRBD1. This clonotype was sampled from a human donor in good health. Source material: CD4+ T cells from PBMCs. The CDR3 loop reads CASSQEDRGSGNTIYF. The CDR3 nucleotides are TGCGCCAGCAGCCAGGAAGACAGGGGGTCTGGAAACACCATATATTTT.